This T cell receptor (beta chain) came from a study of blood T cell repertoires in COVID-19. Trimming took off 8 bases at V and 2 bases at J, with 13 bases between the two ends. This CDR3 spans 14 amino acids. Germline V gives CDR1 MNHEY, CDR2 SVGAGI. Profiled with immunoSEQ multiplex PCR; TCRdb holds only in-frame clones, not every one. The sample has some 270,000 clones; roughly 88% are singletons. Sample: PBMCs or T cells enriched from blood (not recorded which). The receptor was isolated from a woman aged 35 to 49 who had been exposed to COVID-19. V gene TRBV6-5 combines with J gene TRBJ1-3, with a tentative D call TRBD1 (6 bases). The CDR3: CASELGATGNTIYF. The CDR3 DNA follows: TGTGCCAGCGAGCTGGGGGCGACTGGAAACACCATATATTTT.